The 32 T cell receptor beta chains presented below share a single source sample, sequenced in a study of T cell responses to AZD1222 COVID-19 vaccine (dated by TCRdb to about 2021). The intended sense of this specimen's time point label: about 28 days (+/-7) after the second vaccine dose. Library construction relied on the immunoSEQ multiplex PCR assay. This immuneACCESS table, as held by TCRdb, lists in-frame sequences with V and J called but not all clones. Of the missing ones, under half trace to an unresolved V gene in checked studies; the others have no known cause. This sample comprises tens of thousands of clones, roughly 89% of them detected only once. The ten largest clones capture about 5.4% of the sample. The material was peripheral blood, obtained 28 days after the second AZD1222 dose. The receptors were sampled from an adult who received the AZD1222 COVID-19 vaccine.

V usage is TRBV11-1 and J usage is TRBJ2-7; 9 bases are shared with TRBD1. The CDR3 covers 14 residues. V was clipped by 8 bases and J by 4 bases; unmatched bases: 9. The V gene's germline CDR1 is SGHAT and CDR2 FQDESV (reference sequence). DNA of the CDR3: TGTGCCAGCTCCAGGACAGGGGATATTTACGAGCAGTACTTC. Its translation is CASSRTGDIYEQYF.

This chain connects TRBV7-8 to TRBJ2-1; 9 nucleotides match TRBD1. Germline V lookup: CDR1 SGHVS, CDR2 FQNEAQ. The CDR3 consists of 15 residues. V lost 6 bases and J lost 12; bases outside the gene matches: 15. This CDR3 is CASRIDRGWSAGQFF. CDR3 nucleotide sequence: TGTGCCAGCAGGATAGACAGGGGGTGGTCGGCGGGGCAGTTCTTC. The full variable domain, with the rest looked up from reference TRBV7-8 and TRBJ2-1, is GAGVSQSPRYKVAKRGQDVALRCDPISGHVSLFWYQQALGQGPEFLTYFQNEAQLDKSGLPSDRFFAERPEGSVSTLKIQRTQQEDSAVYLCASRIDRGWSAGQFFGPGTRLTVL.

The chain carries TRBV28 and TRBJ2-1; tentatively, D is TRBD1 (6 bases). Per germline, CDR1 MDHEN and CDR2 SYDVKM. CDR3 length: 17 amino acids. Deletions cut 4 bases from V and 8 bases from J, with 24 bases between. As DNA, the CDR3 is TGTGCCAGCAGTTCCCCGATGACCCAGGGGCGATCGGATGAGCAGTTCTTC. Translating gives CASSSPMTQGRSDEQFF. The variable domain in full, with the rest retrieved from reference TRBV28 and TRBJ2-1, is DVKVTQSSRYLVKRTGEKVFLECVQDMDHENMFWYRQDPGLGLRLIYFSYDVKMKEKGDIPEGYSVSREKKERFSLILESASTNQTSMYLCASSSPMTQGRSDEQFFGPGTRLTVL.

The chain has TRBV2 and TRBJ1-1, with D perhaps matching TRBD1 (6 bases). The CDR3 spans 15 residues. V shed 3 bases and J shed 1 base, with 12 bases lying between them. Per germline, CDR1 SNHLY and CDR2 FYNNEI. The CDR3 spells CASSEGRGKNTEAFF. The CDR3 nucleotides read TGTGCCAGCAGTGAGGGCAGGGGCAAGAACACTGAAGCTTTCTTT.

The chain links TRBV30 to TRBJ2-2, with no clear D. The CDR3 is made up of 12 amino acids. The V end was cut by 2 bases, the J end by 7 bases, with 8 bases between. Germline CDR1 GTSNPN, CDR2 SVGIG (reference sequence). The DNA for the CDR3 is TGTGCCTGGAGTATTGGTGGCGGGGAGCTGTTTTTT. Translation: CAWSIGGGELFF.

J is TRBJ2-7 and V is TRBV6-2 or TRBV6-3, with D perhaps TRBD1 (5 bases). V lost 2 bases, J lost 2 bases, and 7 bases lay in between. The CDR3 runs 13 residues. In germline, CDR1 is MNHEY, CDR2 SVGEGT. This CDR3 reads CASSYGRAYEQYF. CDR3 in DNA: TGTGCCAGCAGTTACGGCAGGGCCTACGAGCAGTACTTC.

This clone was detected only once. The CDR3 DNA reads TGTGCCAGCAGCTTAGATCCGATGAACACCGGGGAGCTGTTTTTT. It is translated as CASSLDPMNTGELFF. This rearrangement joins TRBV7-6 to TRBJ2-2; no clear D. Germline CDR1 SGHVS, CDR2 FNYEAQ. Trimming removed 1 base from V and 1 base from J, with 7 bases in between. CDR3 size: 15 residues.

The V and J genes are TRBV6-5 and TRBJ2-1; TRBD2 might be the D (6 bases). CDR3 length: 16 amino acids. Germline lookup yields CDR1 MNHEY and CDR2 SVGAGI. Trimming cost V 1 base and J 7 bases, with 17 bases left between them. The CDR3 reads CASSYYAGRARNEQFF. The CDR3 DNA is TGTGCCAGCAGTTACTATGCGGGGCGGGCGAGGAATGAGCAGTTCTTC.

This chain uses TRBV4-1 with TRBJ1-5; unclear D gene. The length of the CDR3 is 17 residues. Trimming shortened V by 0 bases and J by 0 bases, and 12 bases separated the two germline ends. The germline gives CDR1 MGHRA, CDR2 YSYEKL. Here the CDR3 DNA reads TGCGCCAGCAGCCAAGAAAGAACAGAGTATAGCAATCAGCCCCAGCATTTT. It translates to CASSQERTEYSNQPQHF.

This chain joins TRBV15 and TRBJ1-5; D not resolved. The CDR3 has 15 residues. Germline V gene lookup returns CDR1 LNHNV and CDR2 YYDKDF (reference sequence). Trimming stripped 0 bases from V and 1 base from J, with 7 bases between. CDR3 amino acids: CATSRDKGSNQPQHF. Here the CDR3 DNA reads TGTGCCACCAGCAGAGATAAAGGAAGCAATCAGCCCCAGCATTTT.

The chain employs TRBV6-5 and TRBJ2-7, with D possibly being TRBD1 or TRBD2 (6 bases each). This CDR3 is 12 amino acids long. In germline, CDR1 is MNHEY, CDR2 SVGAGI. V lost 6 bases to trimming and J lost 6 bases, with 12 bases between them. In DNA form, the CDR3 reads TGTGCCAGCAGCCTAGAGGGGGGCGAGCAGTACTTC. Its protein product is CASSLEGGEQYF.

This sequence joins TRBV25-1 and TRBJ2-5, with D unclear. This CDR3 has 12 amino acids. In germline, CDR1 is MGHDK, CDR2 SYGVNS. Deletions cut 8 bases from V and 5 bases from J, with 12 bases between. The CDR3 nucleotides are TGTGCCAGCCAGAATGAGGCGGAGACCCAGTACTTC. Its protein product is CASQNEAETQYF.

V and J are TRBV10-3 and TRBJ2-7, with TRBD2 matching over 9 bases. This CDR3 has 15 amino acids. Looked up from germline, CDR1 is ENHRY and CDR2 is SYGVKD. V lost 0 bases to trimming and J lost 7 bases; unmatched junction nucleotides: 7. The CDR3 loop is CAISESIAGAGEQYF. The CDR3, as DNA: TGTGCCATCAGTGAGTCGATAGCGGGGGCGGGGGAGCAGTACTTC.

The V gene is TRBV28, the J gene TRBJ1-1, with D hard to call. From germline, CDR1 is MDHEN and CDR2 SYDVKM. The germline V and J ends were trimmed by 4 bases and 8 bases, with 11 bases remaining between them. This CDR3 is 12 amino acids long. In DNA form, the CDR3 reads TGTGCCAGCAGTTGGCAGTGGACGGAAGCTTTCTTT. Its translation: CASSWQWTEAFF. Filled out from reference TRBV28 and TRBJ1-1, the complete variable domain reads DVKVTQSSRYLVKRTGEKVFLECVQDMDHENMFWYRQDPGLGLRLIYFSYDVKMKEKGDIPEGYSVSREKKERFSLILESASTNQTSMYLCASSWQWTEAFFGQGTRLTVV.

This clone has a single count. J is TRBJ2-7 and V is TRBV9, with 13 bases fitting TRBD2. Germline V CDR1 and CDR2: SGDLS, YYNGEE. This CDR3 has 16 amino acids. Trimming removed 4 bases from V and 2 bases from J; junction bases left unmatched: 6. The CDR3 sequence: CASSPGTSGVTYEQYF. In DNA form, the CDR3 reads TGTGCCAGCAGCCCAGGGACTAGCGGGGTAACCTACGAGCAGTACTTC.

This clone was seen a handful of times. The chain joins TRBV18 to TRBJ1-2, with a tentative D call TRBD1 (6 bases). CDR1 and CDR2 (germline): KGHSH, LQKENI. V was shortened by 6 bases and J by 2 bases, with 19 bases between the two germline ends. The CDR3 length is 16 residues. In nucleotides, the CDR3 is TGTGCCAGCTCGGGCCGGACAGAGACTTCCAACTATGGCTACACCTTC. Encoded protein: CASSGRTETSNYGYTF.

This clone was seen a few times. The chain employs TRBV14 and TRBJ1-1; maybe TRBD1 (5 bases). Germline values: CDR1 SGHDN, CDR2 FVKESK. The CDR3 covers 13 residues. The V end lost 1 base, the J end lost 4 bases, and 7 bases lay between the germline ends. The DNA of the CDR3 is TGTGCCAGCAGCCAAGCTGGGGGCACTGAAGCTTTCTTT. Its protein product is CASSQAGGTEAFF.

V usage is TRBV28 and J usage is TRBJ2-7; D is uncertain. The V gene lost 11 bases and the J gene lost 3 bases, with 20 bases spanning the gap. The CDR3 extends over 14 amino acids. Germline V gives CDR1 MDHEN, CDR2 SYDVKM. The CDR3 protein is CAVIETRHNYEQYF. CDR3 bases: TGTGCCGTCATAGAAACGCGACACAACTACGAGCAGTACTTC.

The chain employs TRBV9 and TRBJ2-1; 7 bases align to TRBD2. This CDR3 has 20 amino acids. V shed 2 bases and J 9 bases; nucleotides not matched to a gene: 26. From germline, CDR1 is SGDLS and CDR2 YYNGEE. CDR3 residues: CASSVSERGLDNVFIGEQFF. The CDR3 nucleotides are TGTGCCAGCAGCGTGTCGGAGCGGGGATTAGACAATGTCTTTATAGGTGAGCAGTTCTTC.

This rearrangement joins TRBV27 to TRBJ1-5; 9 bases match TRBD1. V lost 6 bases and J lost 0; bases outside the gene matches: 6. The CDR3 has 16 residues. Per germline, CDR1 MNHEY and CDR2 SMNVEV (reference sequence). CDR3 sequence reads: CASRRQGGYSNQPQHF. The CDR3, as DNA: TGTGCCAGCAGGCGACAGGGGGGCTATAGCAATCAGCCCCAGCATTTT.

The rearrangement joins TRBV3-1 (or the pseudogene TRBV3-2) to TRBJ1-2; 8 bases line up with TRBD1. V was clipped by 3 bases and J by 7 bases; unmatched bases: 10. CDR1 LGHDT and CDR2 YNNKEL come from the germline V gene (reference sequence). The CDR3 covers 15 residues. The CDR3 DNA reads TGTGCCAGCAGCCAGATCGGACAGGGAATTTTTGGCTACACCTTC. It translates to CASSQIGQGIFGYTF.

The rearrangement uses TRBV9 and TRBJ2-7; 9 nucleotides line up with TRBD1. Germline trimming cut 2 bases from V and 2 bases from J; bases unmatched to any gene: 5. The CDR3 sequence is 15 residues long. Germline V gives CDR1 SGDLS, CDR2 YYNGEE. As DNA, the CDR3 is TGTGCCAGCAGCGTTAGAGGGACAGGGACCTACGAGCAGTACTTC. Residues: CASSVRGTGTYEQYF.

This clone was picked up a small number of times. This chain connects TRBV5-1 to TRBJ2-7; tentative D call: TRBD1 (5 bases). Germline V lookup: CDR1 SGHRS, CDR2 YFSETQ. The CDR3 has 13 amino acids. Trimming left V 2 bases short and J 0 bases short, with 6 bases between. The DNA for the CDR3 is TGCGCCAGCAGCTTCCAGGGCTCCTACGAGCAGTACTTC. Translated, it gives CASSFQGSYEQYF. Full variable domain (remainder filled in from reference TRBV5-1 and TRBJ2-7): KAGVTQTPRYLIKTRGQQVTLSCSPISGHRSVSWYQQTPGQGLQFLFEYFSETQRNKGNFPGRFSGRQFSNSRSEMNVSTLELGDSALYLCASSFQGSYEQYFGPGTRLTVT.

The genes are TRBV19 and TRBJ2-3; D ambiguous. This CDR3 spans 15 amino acids. Between the trimmed V and J ends, which lost 6 bases and 0 bases, there was a span of 13 bases. Germline V gene lookup returns CDR1 LNHDA and CDR2 SQIVND (reference sequence). CDR3: CASRVDRASTDTQYF. The DNA of the CDR3 is TGTGCCAGTAGAGTGGACCGAGCTAGCACAGATACGCAGTATTTT. The complete variable domain, with remaining parts taken from reference TRBV19 and TRBJ2-3, reads DGGITQSPKYLFRKEGQNVTLSCEQNLNHDAMYWYRQDPGQGLRLIYYSQIVNDFQKGDIAEGYSVSREKKESFPLTVTSAQKNPTAFYLCASRVDRASTDTQYFGPGTRLTVL.

The chain joins TRBV6-5 to TRBJ2-1; D tentatively fits TRBD1 or TRBD2 (5 bases each). CDR3 length: 15 residues. V shed 0 bases and J shed 1 base, with 7 bases lying between them. CDR1 MNHEY and CDR2 SVGAGI come from the germline V gene. In DNA, the CDR3 is TGTGCCAGCAGTTACTCGGGGGATTCCTACAATGAGCAGTTCTTC. Protein: CASSYSGDSYNEQFF.

The V and J genes are TRBV9 and TRBJ1-6; 7 bases match TRBD1. V lost 4 bases, J lost 6 bases, and 1 base stayed unmatched. Looked up from germline, CDR1 is SGDLS and CDR2 is YYNGEE. The CDR3 length is 13 residues. The CDR3 is CASSRQGNSPLHF. CDR3 coding DNA: TGTGCCAGCAGCCGACAGGGTAATTCACCCCTCCACTTT.

This chain joins TRBV5-6 and TRBJ2-3; 7 bases are a match to TRBD1. Germline assignment: CDR1 SGHDT and CDR2 YYEEEE. The J segment lost 3 bases and the V segment lost 1 base, leaving 2 bases of the junction unmatched. CDR3 length: 14 amino acids. CDR3 nucleotides: TGTGCCAGCAGCTTGCAACAGGGGACAGATACGCAGTATTTT. It translates to CASSLQQGTDTQYF.

This sequence joins TRBV20-1 and TRBJ1-5, with 7 bases matching TRBD1. J lost 3 bases, V lost 3 bases, and 5 bases had no gene match. In germline, CDR1 is DFQATT, CDR2 SNEGSKA (reference sequence). This CDR3 is 14 amino acids long. The CDR3 region is CSASSGTVNQPQHF. In DNA, the CDR3 is TGCAGTGCTAGTTCCGGGACAGTCAATCAGCCCCAGCATTTT.

V gene TRBV2 combines with J gene TRBJ2-3; D not resolved. There are 14 residues in the CDR3. V lost 4 bases and J 5 bases, leaving 13 bases between the germline ends. CDR1 is SNHLY and CDR2 is FYNNEI in the germline V gene. CDR3 amino acids: CASSGDGVEDTQYF. The CDR3 DNA follows: TGTGCCAGCAGTGGGGATGGGGTAGAAGATACGCAGTATTTT.

This rearrangement joins TRBV29-1 to TRBJ2-3; D is undetermined. The CDR3 runs to 13 residues. V lost 3 bases and J lost 1, with 8 bases in between. Germline-derived CDR1 and CDR2 are SQVTM and ANQGSEA. The CDR3: CSVDKAGTDTQYF. The CDR3 DNA is TGCAGCGTTGATAAGGCGGGCACAGATACGCAGTATTTT.

The chain joins TRBV6-5 to TRBJ2-1; the D gene is possibly TRBD2 (6 bases). Germline V gene sequence: CDR1 MNHEY, CDR2 SVGAGI. Trimming removed 4 bases from V and 11 bases from J, with 12 bases in between. The CDR3 contains 12 residues. CDR3 amino acids: CASSSVAGQQFF. The CDR3 DNA reads TGTGCCAGCAGTTCTGTCGCGGGACAGCAGTTCTTC.

V is TRBV4-1 and J is TRBJ1-1; TRBD1 matches at 7 bases. Trimming took 6 bases from V and 8 from J; bases not matched to a gene: 15. The CDR3 is 15 amino acids. Germline V gene lookup returns CDR1 MGHRA and CDR2 YSYEKL. As DNA, the CDR3 is TGCGCCAGCAGATTATCTCCTGGGACAGCATACGAAGCTTTCTTT. Its translation: CASRLSPGTAYEAFF.